This passage covers 27 T cell receptor beta chains from one sample sequenced in a study of shared clonotypes between healthy human individuals. Profiled with immunoSEQ multiplex PCR; TCRdb holds only in-frame clones, not every one. The sample has approximately 1,500,000 clones, approximately 98% seen once. Input material: naive CD4+ T cells sorted from blood. Indicated subset: CD45RA+ positively selected. All receptors come from a man aged 30-40 years in good health.

This chain joins TRBV7-6 and TRBJ2-4; 9 positions match TRBD2. The V gene's germline CDR1 is SGHVS and CDR2 FNYEAQ. The V segment lost 0 bases and the J segment 7 bases; nucleotides outside the gene matches: 19. The CDR3 loop spans 20 amino acids. For the CDR3, the DNA is TGTGCCAGCAGCTTAGCCATAGCTAGCGTGTTACCTGCGGGGGGGAACATTCAGTACTTC. Amino acids: CASSLAIASVLPAGGNIQYF.

The chain is built from TRBV28 and TRBJ2-7; possible D gene TRBD1, 5 bases. Germline V gene sequence: CDR1 MDHEN, CDR2 SYDVKM. The CDR3 is made up of 17 amino acids. Trimming left V 3 bases short and J 0 bases short, with 18 bases between. CDR3 DNA: TGTGCCAGCAGTTTCATCTTGGGGTCAGGGAACTCCTACGAGCAGTACTTC. Amino acid sequence: CASSFILGSGNSYEQYF.

This chain uses TRBV4-2 with TRBJ2-1; 7 positions match TRBD2. The CDR3 is 20 residues long. Trimming cost V 5 bases and J 0 bases; bases outside gene matches: 19. CDR1 is LGHNA and CDR2 is YNFKEQ in the germline V gene. Written as DNA, the CDR3 is TGTGCCAGCAGCTACTTAGCGGGCACCCACCCTTCGAGCTCCTACAATGAGCAGTTCTTC. Amino acids: CASSYLAGTHPSSSYNEQFF.

The V gene is TRBV15, the J gene TRBJ1-3; D ambiguous. V shed 0 bases and J shed 8 bases, with 8 bases lying between them. Germline V lookup: CDR1 LNHNV, CDR2 YYDKDF (reference sequence). This CDR3 is 13 amino acids long. The DNA for the CDR3 is TGTGCCACCAGCAGAGATGGTGGGGACACCATATATTTT. Translating gives CATSRDGGDTIYF.

V and J are TRBV6-6 and TRBJ2-1; D not certain. The length of the CDR3 is 11 residues. V lost 7 bases to trimming and J lost 8 bases, with 9 bases between them. CDR1 is MNHNY and CDR2 is SVGAGI in the germline V gene (reference sequence). Written as DNA, the CDR3 is TGTGCCAGCAAGGTGTGGGATGAGCAGTTCTTC. As protein: CASKVWDEQFF.

The chain has TRBV2 and TRBJ2-6; possibly TRBD1 for D (5 bases). Germline CDR1 reads SNHLY; CDR2 reads FYNNEI. This CDR3 region has 17 residues. V shed 8 bases and J shed 2 bases, with 19 bases lying between them. The CDR3 bases are TGTGCCAGCTGCAGCTCGAGACCAGGGACTGGGGCCAACGTCCTGACTTTC. Translation gives CASCSSRPGTGANVLTF.

The chain links TRBV7-3 to TRBJ2-3, with no clear D. The CDR3 is 16 amino acids. The V and J ends lost 1 base and 0 bases respectively, with 11 bases between them. Per germline, CDR1 SGHTA and CDR2 FQGTGA. For the CDR3, the DNA is TGTGCCAGCAGCTTAAGAGGCCGGCCTAGCACAGATACGCAGTATTTT. Residues: CASSLRGRPSTDTQYF.

The chain links TRBV2 to TRBJ2-1; 9 nucleotides agree with TRBD1. From germline, CDR1 is SNHLY and CDR2 FYNNEI. With 10 bases clipped from V and 4 bases from J, the junction kept 5 bases outside the gene matches. CDR3 length equals 13 residues. The CDR3, as DNA: TGTGCCACCCGACAGGGGGGATACAATGAGCAGTTCTTC. Protein product: CATRQGGYNEQFF.

The chain carries TRBV29-1 and TRBJ2-1; no definite D call. Germline V gene lookup returns CDR1 SQVTM and CDR2 ANQGSEA. CDR3 size: 12 residues. Trimming removed 5 bases at V and 5 bases at J, with 10 bases between. CDR3 sequence reads: CSVSPRDNEQFF. The CDR3 region has the DNA TGCAGCGTTTCCCCCCGGGACAATGAGCAGTTCTTC.

CDR3 bases: TGTGCCATCAGTGACGGAGTAGCGGGGACCACAGATACGCAGTATTTT. Protein: CAISDGVAGTTDTQYF. The V call is TRBV10-3, the J call TRBJ2-3; TRBD2 matches 8 bases. The V segment lost 3 bases and the J segment 2 bases; nucleotides outside the gene matches: 7. CDR1 and CDR2 from the germline V gene are ENHRY and SYGVKD. This CDR3 is 16 amino acids long.

J is TRBJ2-1 and V is TRBV28; D remains unclear. V lost 9 bases and J lost 2, with 5 bases in between. This CDR3 contains 11 residues. The germline V gene encodes CDR1 MDHEN and CDR2 SYDVKM. The CDR3: CASTAYNEQFF. The CDR3 nucleotides are TGTGCCAGTACCGCCTACAATGAGCAGTTCTTC.

The chain employs TRBV10-3 and TRBJ2-2; D not resolved. Trimming removed 6 bases from V and 3 bases from J, with 8 bases in between. The CDR3 has 13 residues. From germline, CDR1 is ENHRY and CDR2 SYGVKD. CDR3 region: CAIRDPDTGELFF. The CDR3 bases are TGTGCCATCAGGGACCCAGACACCGGGGAGCTGTTTTTT.

The rearrangement joins TRBV9 to TRBJ2-1; no firm D call. Germline V lookup: CDR1 SGDLS, CDR2 YYNGEE. This CDR3 contains 14 residues. V lost 0 bases and J 5 bases, leaving 9 bases between the germline ends. The CDR3 sequence: CASSVDGYNNEQFF. CDR3 coding DNA: TGTGCCAGCAGCGTAGACGGGTACAACAATGAGCAGTTCTTC.

The chain has TRBV28 and TRBJ2-5, with D maybe TRBD2 (6 bases). CDR1 and CDR2 (germline): MDHEN, SYDVKM. Trimming took 8 bases from V and 5 from J, leaving 15 bases between them. The CDR3 extends over 13 amino acids. This CDR3 is CASGGATRETQYF. CDR3 DNA: TGTGCCAGCGGCGGGGCCACCCGGGAGACCCAGTACTTC. Supplemented by reference TRBV28 and TRBJ2-5, the full variable domain reads DVKVTQSSRYLVKRTGEKVFLECVQDMDHENMFWYRQDPGLGLRLIYFSYDVKMKEKGDIPEGYSVSREKKERFSLILESASTNQTSMYLCASGGATRETQYFGPGTRLLVL.

The chain couples TRBV7-2 to TRBJ1-1; D might be TRBD1 (6 bases). From germline, CDR1 is SGHTA and CDR2 FQGNSA. Deletions cut 5 bases from V and 3 bases from J, with 16 bases between. CDR3 length: 15 residues. CDR3 amino acids: CASSPSRGLDTEAFF. CDR3 nucleotide sequence: TGTGCCAGCAGCCCCTCCAGGGGTCTGGACACTGAAGCTTTCTTT. The whole variable domain, remainder taken from reference TRBV7-2 and TRBJ1-1, is GAGVSQSPSNKVTEKGKDVELRCDPISGHTALYWYRQSLGQGLEFLIYFQGNSAPDKSGLPSDRFSAERTGGSVSTLTIQRTQQEDSAVYLCASSPSRGLDTEAFFGQGTRLTVV.

The chain combines TRBV2 with TRBJ2-2; unclear D gene. The germline V and J ends were trimmed by 6 bases and 6 bases, with 8 bases remaining between them. This CDR3 spans 12 amino acids. Germline CDR1 SNHLY, CDR2 FYNNEI. For the CDR3, the DNA is TGTGCCAGCAGCGATAACTCCGGGGAGCTGTTTTTT. Protein sequence: CASSDNSGELFF.

The chain joins TRBV9 to TRBJ2-7; D ambiguous. V lost 4 bases and J 1 base, leaving 21 bases between the germline ends. The CDR3 has 17 amino acids. The germline V gene has CDR1 SGDLS and CDR2 YYNGEE. CDR3 bases: TGTGCCAGCAGCCTCAAACCCCGGACGGTGGAATCCTACGAGCAGTACTTC. This translates into CASSLKPRTVESYEQYF.

CDR3: CSVEPPPVSPNNEQFF. CDR3 in DNA: TGCAGCGTTGAACCCCCCCCGGTCAGCCCCAACAATGAGCAGTTCTTC. The genes are TRBV29-1 and TRBJ2-1, with D uncertain. Germline V lookup: CDR1 SQVTM, CDR2 ANQGSEA. This CDR3 contains 16 residues. The ends were cut back, 2 bases at V and 5 bases at J, with 19 bases in the middle.

The count of this clone is one. The gene calls are TRBV7-9 and TRBJ2-7; 9 bases align to TRBD2. The CDR3 spans 18 residues. V dropped 0 bases and J dropped 2; count of bases not matched to a gene: 11. Looked up from germline, CDR1 is SEHNR and CDR2 is FQNEAQ (reference sequence). The CDR3 sequence is CASSLARGGTSRPYEQYF. The CDR3 coding sequence is TGTGCCAGCAGCTTAGCGAGAGGTGGGACTAGCAGACCCTACGAGCAGTACTTC.

This chain joins TRBV5-4 and TRBJ2-5; 11 positions match TRBD2. V lost 0 bases to trimming and J lost 5 bases; unmatched junction nucleotides: 6. The germline V gene encodes CDR1 SGHNT and CDR2 YYREEE (reference sequence). This CDR3 comprises 16 residues. The CDR3 loop is CASSLAGTSGTETQYF. CDR3 coding DNA: TGTGCCAGCAGCTTGGCCGGGACTAGCGGAACGGAGACCCAGTACTTC. The full variable domain, completed using reference TRBV5-4 and TRBJ2-5, is ETGVTQSPTHLIKTRGQQVTLRCSSQSGHNTVSWYQQALGQGPQFIFQYYREEENGRGNFPPRFSGLQFPNYSSELNVNALELDDSALYLCASSLAGTSGTETQYFGPGTRLLVL.

The chain combines TRBV28 with TRBJ2-1; D perhaps matches TRBD2 (6 bases). This CDR3 contains 13 residues. V was pared by 6 bases and J by 8 bases, with 14 bases between. Germline loops: CDR1 MDHEN, CDR2 SYDVKM. CDR3 protein: CASSFSGTHEQFF. The CDR3 bases are TGTGCCAGCAGCTTCTCCGGGACTCATGAGCAGTTCTTC.

The chain employs TRBV5-1 and TRBJ2-5; D might be TRBD1 (5 bases). Trimming took off 4 bases at V and 5 bases at J, with 15 bases between the two ends. Per the germline V gene, CDR1 is SGHRS and CDR2 is YFSETQ. CDR3 length: 14 amino acids. The CDR3 coding sequence is TGCGCCAGCAGCCGAATTGGGGCAAGCGAGACCCAGTACTTC. Amino acids: CASSRIGASETQYF.

The chain employs TRBV5-1 and TRBJ1-4, with 12 positions matching TRBD1. V was pared by 4 bases and J by 8 bases, with 6 bases of the junction left unmatched. The CDR3 has 15 amino acids. CDR1 is SGHRS and CDR2 is YFSETQ in the germline V gene. CDR3 sequence: CASSTAGTGGEKLFF. CDR3 in DNA: TGCGCCAGCAGCACCGCCGGGACAGGGGGCGAAAAACTGTTTTTT.

The chain recombines TRBV25-1 with TRBJ2-7; 7 bases fit TRBD2. The length of the CDR3 is 15 residues. V shed 4 bases and J 1 base; nucleotides not matched to a gene: 7. Germline CDR1 and CDR2: MGHDK and SYGVNS. CDR3 DNA: TGTGCCAGCAGTGGGCGGGGGTGGAGGTCCTACGAGCAGTACTTC. It translates to CASSGRGWRSYEQYF.

This chain uses TRBV11-2 with TRBJ2-3; D is unresolved. Germline CDR1 reads SGHAT; CDR2 reads FQNNGV. Trimming left V 1 base short and J 8 bases short, with 7 bases between. The CDR3 is made up of 12 amino acids. The CDR3 is CASSLVSGTQYF. CDR3 DNA: TGTGCCAGCAGCTTAGTTAGTGGTACGCAGTATTTT. Filled out from reference TRBV11-2 and TRBJ2-3, the complete variable domain reads EAGVAQSPRYKIIEKRQSVAFWCNPISGHATLYWYQQILGQGPKLLIQFQNNGVVDDSQLPKDRFSAERLKGVDSTLKIQPAKLEDSAVYLCASSLVSGTQYFGPGTRLTVL.

The chain employs TRBV5-4 and TRBJ2-1; D is uncertain. Germline CDR1 reads SGHNT; CDR2 reads YYREEE (reference sequence). The CDR3 length is 13 residues. The V end was cut by 2 bases, the J end by 9 bases, with 12 bases between. CDR3 region: CASSFGSAGEQFF. The DNA for the CDR3 is TGTGCCAGCAGCTTCGGTTCTGCCGGTGAGCAGTTCTTC.

The chain recombines TRBV9 with TRBJ2-5; 8 bases align to TRBD1. The V gene's germline CDR1 is SGDLS and CDR2 YYNGEE. V lost 4 bases and J lost 4; bases outside the gene matches: 9. The CDR3 consists of 15 residues. The DNA for the CDR3 is TGTGCCAGCAGCCCGAGACAGGGGATCGCAGAGACCCAGTACTTC. Translating gives CASSPRQGIAETQYF.